One and the same sample provided the 8 T cell receptor beta chains below, sequenced in a study of blood T cell repertoires in COVID-19. The assay was immunoSEQ multiplex PCR, and TCRdb's table has in-frame clones only and misses some. There are over 150,000 clones in the sample; 80% to 90% occur only once, and around 2.7% lies in the top ten. Sample: peripheral blood. These receptors all come from an elderly woman with COVID-19, enrolled during active disease.

This clone was recorded once. J is TRBJ2-5 and V is TRBV30, with TRBD2 as a possible D gene (6 bases). Germline values: CDR1 GTSNPN, CDR2 SVGIG (reference sequence). Trimming removed 5 bases from V and 5 bases from J, with 12 bases in between. CDR3 length equals 12 residues. CDR3 amino acids: CAWSVGGETQYF. CDR3 nucleotides: TGTGCCTGGTCCGTTGGGGGGGAGACCCAGTACTTC.

The J gene is TRBJ1-1, the V gene TRBV7-3; 8 positions match TRBD1. The CDR3 is 14 residues long. The trim removed 5 bases at V and 5 bases at J, leaving 7 bases unmatched. Germline V gives CDR1 SGHTA, CDR2 FQGTGA. CDR3 DNA sequence: TGTGCCAGCAGCCCCACAGGGGGGGGGACTGAAGCTTTCTTT. This translates into CASSPTGGGTEAFF.

CDR3 residues: CASTSFSGGYYEQYF. Here the CDR3 DNA reads TGTGCCAGCACCTCCTTTAGCGGGGGGTATTACGAGCAGTACTTC. This chain joins TRBV6-5 and TRBJ2-7; 10 positions agree with TRBD2. V dropped 7 bases and J dropped 4; count of bases not matched to a gene: 10. The CDR3 runs 15 residues. Germline values: CDR1 MNHEY, CDR2 SVGAGI.

The chain uses TRBV5-1 and TRBJ2-1; D ambiguous. With 0 bases removed from V and 4 bases from J, the gap between germline ends came to 8 bases. The CDR3 has 14 residues. CDR1 and CDR2 (germline): SGHRS, YFSETQ. For the CDR3, the DNA is TGCGCCAGCAGCTTGGGTCGAGGTTACAATGAGCAGTTCTTC. Translated, it gives CASSLGRGYNEQFF.

V and J are TRBV2 and TRBJ1-5, with TRBD1 as a possible D gene (5 bases). Germline V gene lookup returns CDR1 SNHLY and CDR2 FYNNEI. CDR3 length: 15 amino acids. Trimming removed 2 bases at V and 6 bases at J, with 14 bases between. The CDR3 bases are TGTGCCAGCAGTGAAAGCCAGGGAATCTTTCAGCCCCAGCATTTT. Translated: CASSESQGIFQPQHF.

This sequence joins TRBV4-3 and TRBJ1-2; no reliable D call. Germline V lookup: CDR1 LGHNA, CDR2 YSLEER. The CDR3 is 15 amino acids. Between the trimmed V and J ends, which lost 0 bases and 4 bases, there was a span of 12 bases. CDR3 sequence reads: CASSQDLAIGYGYTF. The CDR3 bases are TGCGCCAGCAGCCAAGATCTTGCAATCGGCTATGGCTACACCTTC.

This chain connects TRBV6-6 to TRBJ2-2; the match to TRBD2 covers 13 bases. V was pared by 6 bases and J by 11 bases, with 6 bases of the junction left unmatched. Germline lookup yields CDR1 MNHNY and CDR2 SVGAGI (reference sequence). This CDR3 is 14 amino acids long. The CDR3 loop reads CASSGLAGESELFF. CDR3 coding DNA: TGTGCCAGCAGCGGACTAGCGGGGGAAAGCGAGCTGTTTTTT.

The V call is TRBV10-3, the J call TRBJ2-1, with TRBD2 matching over 9 bases. J was trimmed by 4 bases and V by 4 bases; bases with no gene match: 5. CDR3 length: 15 amino acids. Germline loops: CDR1 ENHRY, CDR2 SYGVKD. CDR3 in DNA: TGTGCCATCAGTGTGCTAGCGGGAATATACAATGAGCAGTTCTTC. Translating gives CAISVLAGIYNEQFF.